Presented here are 32 T cell receptor beta chains from one specimen sequenced in a study of control samples from healthy donors and cancer patients. Profiled with immunoSEQ multiplex PCR; TCRdb holds only in-frame clones, not every one. Altogether around 97,000 clones are present, 75% to 90% being singletons, with the ten largest covering about 18%. The sample consisted of PBMCs. The source of these receptors is a man aged 55 to 70 with lung cancer.

The chain employs TRBV9 and TRBJ2-7; the match to TRBD2 covers 12 bases. The CDR3 length is 17 residues. The V gene end was trimmed by 0 bases and the J gene end by 1 base; junction bases not matched to a gene: 5. Germline-derived CDR1 and CDR2 are SGDLS and YYNGEE. DNA of the CDR3: TGTGCCAGCAGCGTAGCTTGCCTAGCGGGGGGGTCCTACGAGCAGTACGTC. Amino acids: CASSVACLAGGSYEQYV.

This chain's CDR3 is CASKENTEAFF. The CDR3 DNA sequence: TGTGCCAGCAAGGAGAACACTGAAGCTTTCTTT. V gene TRBV6-5 combines with J gene TRBJ1-1, with D uncertain. Germline loops: CDR1 MNHEY, CDR2 SVGAGI. V dropped 7 bases and J dropped 1 base, with 4 bases sitting between them. The CDR3 extends over 11 amino acids.

The V and J genes are TRBV6-5 and TRBJ2-2, with D unresolved. This CDR3 comprises 15 residues. Per the germline V gene, CDR1 is MNHEY and CDR2 is SVGAGI. The germline V and J ends were trimmed by 7 bases and 6 bases, with 18 bases remaining between them. The CDR3 coding sequence is TGTGCCAGCACCTTCACGGCTGCAGGTCCCGGGGAGCTGTTTTTT. Translation: CASTFTAAGPGELFF.

The V gene is TRBV9, the J gene TRBJ1-1; D is possibly TRBD1 (5 bases). Germline CDR1 reads SGDLS; CDR2 reads YYNGEE. The CDR3 is 15 amino acids. Trimming pared 0 bases from V and 3 bases from J, leaving 12 bases between. The CDR3 bases are TGTGCCAGCAGCGTAGCTTCGGGGGGGGACACTGAAGCTTTCTTT. Protein sequence: CASSVASGGDTEAFF.

The chain links TRBV24-1 to TRBJ1-2; D gene ambiguous. V lost 2 bases and J lost 3, with 15 bases in between. This CDR3 has 16 residues. From germline, CDR1 is KGHDR and CDR2 SFDVKD. The CDR3 here is CATSDSGSRGDYGYTF. In DNA form, the CDR3 reads TGTGCCACCAGTGATTCCGGCAGCCGAGGTGACTATGGCTACACCTTC.

The chain recombines TRBV11-3 with TRBJ2-7, with TRBD1 as a possible D gene (5 bases). This CDR3 is 15 amino acids long. Per the germline V gene, CDR1 is SGHNT and CDR2 is YENEEA. Deletions cut 3 bases from V and 0 bases from J, with 12 bases between. CDR3 DNA: TGTGCCAGCAGCTTGAGTGGGGCCAACTCCTACGAGCAGTACTTC. This translates into CASSLSGANSYEQYF.

V is TRBV19 and J is TRBJ1-2; D unclear. From germline, CDR1 is LNHDA and CDR2 SQIVND (reference sequence). V gave up 7 bases and J gave up 4 bases, with 13 bases separating them. The CDR3 runs 13 residues. The CDR3 spells CASTPSGIYGYTF. The CDR3 bases are TGTGCCAGTACCCCCTCGGGCATCTATGGCTACACCTTC.

This clone has a single count. J is TRBJ1-1 and V is TRBV9, with 8 positions matching TRBD1. There are 15 residues in the CDR3. Germline-derived CDR1 and CDR2 are SGDLS and YYNGEE. V shed 4 bases and J 2 bases; nucleotides not matched to a gene: 7. The CDR3 DNA sequence: TGTGCCAGCAGCCCTGGGACAGGACTTAACACTGAAGCTTTCTTT. Translation: CASSPGTGLNTEAFF.

The chain is built from TRBV12-3 or TRBV12-4 and TRBJ2-5, with 7 bases aligning to TRBD2. The length of the CDR3 is 13 residues. J lost 5 bases, V lost 5 bases, and 5 bases had no gene match. The CDR3 here is CASSTRGGETQYF. The CDR3 DNA reads TGTGCCAGCAGTACGCGCGGGGGTGAGACCCAGTACTTC.

The chain has TRBV6-5 and TRBJ1-5; D not certain. V shed 9 bases and J shed 0 bases, with 12 bases lying between them. There are 14 residues in the CDR3. Germline lookup yields CDR1 MNHEY and CDR2 SVGAGI. DNA of the CDR3: TGTGCCAGTTGGGCCGGGTATAGCAATCAGCCCCAGCATTTT. It codes for CASWAGYSNQPQHF.

The chain links TRBV5-1 to TRBJ2-6; no clear D gene. The CDR3 sequence is 17 residues long. From germline, CDR1 is SGHRS and CDR2 YFSETQ. Trimming stripped 4 bases from V and 0 bases from J, with 14 bases between. CDR3 region: CASSPGPLGSGANVLTF. CDR3 nucleotide sequence: TGCGCCAGCAGCCCCGGCCCTTTGGGCTCTGGGGCCAACGTCCTGACTTTC.

The CDR3 DNA reads TGTGCCACCAGTGATTCGACAGGAGGAGGAGAGACCCAGTACTTC. Amino acids: CATSDSTGGGETQYF. The J gene is TRBJ2-5, the V gene TRBV24-1; D may be TRBD1 (6 bases). CDR1 and CDR2 from the germline V gene are KGHDR and SFDVKD. Trimming took off 2 bases at V and 4 bases at J, with 13 bases between the two ends. The CDR3 is 15 amino acids.

V usage is TRBV18 and J usage is TRBJ1-2; a weak D match, TRBD1 (5 bases). Per germline, CDR1 KGHSH and CDR2 LQKENI. The CDR3 extends over 15 amino acids. V was clipped by 0 bases and J by 7 bases, with 15 bases between them. The CDR3 region has the DNA TGTGCCAGCTCACCACCCTCACCAGGGAAGAGTGGCTACACCTTC. Translating it yields CASSPPSPGKSGYTF.

This clone has only a few counts. The chain couples TRBV27 to TRBJ1-4; a possible D gene is TRBD1 (5 bases). V lost 2 bases to trimming and J lost 7 bases, with 14 bases between them. The CDR3 is 15 residues long. Germline CDR1 MNHEY, CDR2 SMNVEV (reference sequence). The CDR3 nucleotides are TGTGCCAGCAGTTTACTCGGGGGTAGGGGTGAAAAACTGTTTTTT. Translated: CASSLLGGRGEKLFF.

This clone was recorded once. J is TRBJ2-7 and V is TRBV7-2, with 10 positions matching TRBD1. Germline assignment: CDR1 SGHTA and CDR2 FQGNSA. The trim removed 5 bases at V and 7 bases at J, leaving 8 bases unmatched. The CDR3 is 14 residues long. The CDR3 region has the DNA TGTGCCAGCAGCGTAACTCCGGGACAGGGGGAGCAGTACGTC. Its protein is CASSVTPGQGEQYV.

The chain couples TRBV4-1 to TRBJ1-1; TRBD1 is a possible D gene (5 bases). Trimming pared 1 base from V and 6 bases from J, leaving 21 bases between. The germline gives CDR1 MGHRA, CDR2 YSYEKL. CDR3 length: 17 amino acids. CDR3 in amino acids: CASSQVRSTGRGAEAFF. The CDR3 DNA is TGCGCCAGCAGCCAAGTGCGTAGCACGGGTAGGGGAGCTGAAGCTTTCTTT.

The gene calls are TRBV10-3 and TRBJ1-3, with D possibly matching TRBD1 (6 bases). The CDR3 is 16 residues long. V was trimmed by 7 bases and J by 0 bases, leaving 16 bases between them. The germline V gene encodes CDR1 ENHRY and CDR2 SYGVKD. As DNA, the CDR3 is TGTGCCATCAACAACGAACAGGGTCTCTCTGGAAACACCATATATTTT. Translating it yields CAINNEQGLSGNTIYF.

The J gene is TRBJ1-1, the V gene TRBV30; TRBD1 might be the D (5 bases). V lost 2 bases and J lost 3, with 22 bases in between. CDR3 length equals 17 residues. Germline assignment: CDR1 GTSNPN and CDR2 SVGIG (reference sequence). DNA for the CDR3: TGTGCCTGGAGTTTCCTCCCGTTTGGTGGGGGAGACACTGAAGCTTTCTTT. Residues: CAWSFLPFGGGDTEAFF.

The chain recombines TRBV7-9 with TRBJ1-1; D not certain. CDR1 is SEHNR and CDR2 is FQNEAQ in the germline V gene (reference sequence). The CDR3 contains 14 residues. V was pared by 0 bases and J by 3 bases, with 8 bases between. Here the CDR3 reads CASSLAESYTEAFF. The CDR3 coding sequence is TGTGCCAGCAGCTTAGCGGAGTCATACACTGAAGCTTTCTTT. Based on the CDR3 plus reference TRBV7-9 and TRBJ1-1, the full variable domain is DTGVSQNPRHKITKRGQNVTFRCDPISEHNRLYWYRQTLGQGPEFLTYFQNEAQLEKSRLLSDRFSAERPKGSFSTLEIQRTEQGDSAMYLCASSLAESYTEAFFGQGTRLTVV.

This clone was counted once. Within the sample, other DNA sequences also encode this same CDR3. The chain is built from TRBV15 and TRBJ1-3; the D is unclear. Trimming shortened V by 0 bases and J by 0 bases, and 9 bases separated the two germline ends. The CDR3 has 16 amino acids. The V gene's germline CDR1 is LNHNV and CDR2 YYDKDF (reference sequence). CDR3 bases: TGTGCCACCAGCAGAGATCGGGAGAGCTCTGGAAACACCATATATTTT. It specifies CATSRDRESSGNTIYF.

The chain links TRBV9 to TRBJ2-7, with D unresolved. Germline loops: CDR1 SGDLS, CDR2 YYNGEE. The CDR3 spans 13 residues. V dropped 2 bases and J dropped 2 bases, with 8 bases sitting between them. The CDR3 spells CASSVAGTYEQYF. For the CDR3, the DNA is TGTGCCAGCAGCGTTGCTGGAACCTACGAGCAGTACTTC.

This clone was counted between two and nine times. The chain joins TRBV5-1 to TRBJ1-1; 8 bases agree with TRBD1. CDR1 is SGHRS, CDR2 YFSETQ, per germline. The CDR3 is 12 amino acids. With V trimmed by 4 bases and J by 11 bases, 7 bases remained unmatched. DNA of the CDR3: TGCGCCAGCAGCCTGGGACAGGAGAGTGCTTTCTTT. Protein: CASSLGQESAFF.

Note on this clone: The junction differs from germline at one of its ends, possibly a read error. The chain is built from TRBV24-1 and TRBJ2-1; TRBD1 agrees at 10 bases. Germline V gene data show CDR1 as KGHDR and CDR2 as SFDVKD. This CDR3 spans 16 amino acids. CDR3 sequence: CATGGQGIVSDNEQFF. In DNA, the CDR3 is TGTGCCACCGGGGGACAGGGGATCGTCTCCGACAATGAGCAGTTCTTC.

This clone came up once. In DNA form, the CDR3 reads TGTGCCTGGATCGGTCGGGGCCGCATCAACTTTATAGGGGCCAACGTCCTGACTTTC. Its translation is CAWIGRGRINFIGANVLTF. This sequence joins TRBV30 and TRBJ2-6, with D tentatively TRBD1 or TRBD2 (5 bases each). Germline CDR1 reads GTSNPN; CDR2 reads SVGIG (reference sequence). CDR3 length equals 19 residues. Trimming stripped 4 bases from V and 4 bases from J, with 26 bases between. The complete variable domain, with remaining parts taken from reference TRBV30 and TRBJ2-6, reads SQTIHQWPATLVQPVGSPLSLECTVEGTSNPNLYWYRQAAGRGLQLLFYSVGIGQISSEVPQNLSASRPQDRQFILSSKKLLLSDSGFYLCAWIGRGRINFIGANVLTFGAGSRLTVL.

The chain recombines TRBV5-1 with TRBJ1-2, with TRBD1 as a possible D gene (5 bases). Trimming cost V 4 bases and J 0 bases, with 13 bases left between them. Germline CDR1 and CDR2: SGHRS and YFSETQ. This CDR3 region has 15 residues. The CDR3 sequence is CASSRYGGANYGYTF. The DNA of the CDR3 is TGCGCCAGCAGCCGGTACGGGGGAGCTAACTATGGCTACACCTTC.

The chain is built from TRBV29-1 and TRBJ1-1; 7 bases are a match to TRBD1. The CDR3 runs 13 residues. Trimming removed 7 bases from V and 2 bases from J; junction bases left unmatched: 7. Germline lookup yields CDR1 SQVTM and CDR2 ANQGSEA. The CDR3 protein is CSATGTANTEAFF. CDR3 in DNA: TGCAGCGCGACCGGGACAGCTAACACTGAAGCTTTCTTT.

The chain combines TRBV10-1 with TRBJ2-3; no reliable D call. Per the germline V gene, CDR1 is WNHNN and CDR2 is SYGVQD (reference sequence). The CDR3 is 13 residues long. Trimming cost V 2 bases and J 2 bases, with 5 bases left between them. The DNA for the CDR3 is TGCGCCAGCAGTGAGGTTGACACAGATACGCAGTATTTT. Its translation: CASSEVDTDTQYF.

This chain connects TRBV7-2 to TRBJ2-3; 7 bases match TRBD2. V gave up 6 bases and J gave up 2 bases; unmatched junction bases: 8. The CDR3 contains 15 residues. Germline CDR1 is SGHTA and CDR2 is FQGNSA. The CDR3 coding sequence is TGTGCCAGCAGTCTCGGGACTATTAACACAGATACGCAGTATTTT. Amino acid sequence: CASSLGTINTDTQYF.

This chain links TRBV5-5 with TRBJ1-5, with 7 bases matching TRBD1. The CDR3 is 15 residues long. The germline CDR1 and CDR2 sequences are SGHKS and YYEKEE (reference sequence). Trimming at V came to 3 bases and at J to 5 bases, leaving 8 bases not matched to a gene. CDR3 nucleotide sequence: TGTGCCAGCAGCTCCACCGACAGGGTCCATCAGCCCCAGCATTTT. Its protein product is CASSSTDRVHQPQHF.

This clone appeared once. The chain carries TRBV6-5 and TRBJ1-2; 7 nucleotides agree with TRBD1. With V trimmed by 0 bases and J by 8 bases, 6 bases remained unmatched. CDR1 is MNHEY and CDR2 is SVGAGI in the germline V gene. The CDR3 length is 14 residues. The CDR3 nucleotides are TGTGCCAGCAGTTACTCGAGACAGGGCGCAGGCTACACCTTC. This codes for CASSYSRQGAGYTF.

The V and J genes are TRBV29-1 and TRBJ2-7, with D perhaps matching TRBD1 or TRBD2 (5 bases each). This CDR3 contains 14 residues. V lost 2 bases, J lost 3 bases, and 14 bases lay in between. The germline V gene has CDR1 SQVTM and CDR2 ANQGSEA. CDR3 coding DNA: TGCAGCGTTGAAAGTCGGGGCCACGACTACGAGCAGTACTTC. It is translated as CSVESRGHDYEQYF.

The CDR3 DNA is TGTGCCAGCAGCCCAGTAGGTCTCGGGGCCAACGTCCTGACTTTC. Amino acid sequence: CASSPVGLGANVLTF. The J gene is TRBJ2-6, the V gene TRBV7-3; no reliable D call. CDR3 size: 15 residues. The V and J ends lost 5 bases and 4 bases respectively, with 12 bases between them. The germline gives CDR1 SGHTA, CDR2 FQGTGA. The full variable domain, with the rest looked up from reference TRBV7-3 and TRBJ2-6, is GAGVSQTPSNKVTEKGKYVELRCDPISGHTALYWYRQSLGQGPEFLIYFQGTGAADDSGLPNDRFFAVRPEGSVSTLKIQRTERGDSAVYLCASSPVGLGANVLTFGAGSRLTVL.